One sample yielded the 10 T cell receptor beta chains listed below, sequenced in a study of T-cell reconstitution after alpha-beta-depleted transplantation in children. Unique molecular identifiers were used to barcode this TCRbeta library. TCRdb reprocessed the PCR reads with MiXCR, giving one entry per CDR3 protein. The sample gives 450,000 to 600,000 distinct CDR3 sequences, roughly 18% of which show up once; 3% to 3.5% is in the top ten. The input for sequencing was PBMCs from the stem cell graft donor, taken from the stem cell graft. The source is a human donor who donated a stem cell graft to a child with acute lymphoblastic leukemia.

This chain joins TRBV11-1 and TRBJ2-1; a possible D gene is TRBD1 (7 bases). V lost 4 bases to trimming and J lost 6 bases, with 16 bases between them. There are 15 residues in the CDR3. Germline V gene data show CDR1 as SGHAT and CDR2 as FQDESV (reference sequence). The CDR3 coding sequence is TGTGCCAGCAGCTCTCGACAGGGAGGTGTCAATGAGCAGTTCTTC. The encoded protein is CASSSRQGGVNEQFF. The complete variable domain, with remaining parts taken from reference TRBV11-1 and TRBJ2-1, reads EAEVAQSPRYKITEKSQAVAFWCDPISGHATLYWYRQILGQGPELLVQFQDESVVDDSQLPKDRFSAERLKGVDSTLKIQPAELGDSAMYLCASSSRQGGVNEQFFGPGTRLTVL.

This clonotype was observed at least ten times. This sequence joins TRBV20-1 and TRBJ2-1; 11 bases map to TRBD2. In germline, CDR1 is DFQATT, CDR2 SNEGSKA (reference sequence). After removal of 6 bases from V and 6 bases from J, the junction contained 10 bases not matched to a gene. The CDR3 extends over 15 amino acids. Here the CDR3 DNA reads TGCAGTGCCGTCCCCCTTAGCGGGAGGGCCAATGAGCAGTTCTTC. Translated, it gives CSAVPLSGRANEQFF.

This clonotype has only a few counts. The rearrangement links TRBV29-1 to TRBJ2-7, with no clear D. This CDR3 is built from 13 residues. Germline V lookup: CDR1 SQVTM, CDR2 ANQGSEA. Trimming cost V 7 bases and J 1 base, with 14 bases left between them. CDR3 nucleotide sequence: TGCAGCGCCGCCAAGGCCATTTCCTACGAGCAGTACTTC. Translation: CSAAKAISYEQYF.

The rearrangement uses TRBV6-5 and TRBJ1-2, with 9 bases aligning to TRBD1. CDR3 length: 18 residues. Germline CDR1 reads MNHEY; CDR2 reads SVGAGI. The junction had 17 bases not matched to a gene; V was cut back by 2 bases and J by 7 bases. The CDR3 nucleotides read TGTGCCAGCAGTTACCTAGGTGGGACAGGGACCATTCATCGTGGCTACACCTTC. It yields the protein CASSYLGGTGTIHRGYTF.

The chain uses TRBV7-9 and TRBJ2-6; possible D gene TRBD1, 6 bases. The CDR3 runs 15 residues. Deletions cut 0 bases from V and 12 bases from J, with 15 bases between. CDR1 and CDR2 from the germline V gene are SEHNR and FQNEAQ (reference sequence). The CDR3 reads CASSLAGGPLGVLTF. In DNA, the CDR3 is TGTGCCAGCAGCTTAGCTGGGGGCCCCCTCGGCGTCCTGACTTTC.

This clonotype was counted only a few times. The chain has TRBV11-1 and TRBJ2-3; tentatively, D is TRBD1 (6 bases). V was clipped by 5 bases and J by 1 base, with 13 bases between them. CDR1 and CDR2 from the germline V gene are SGHAT and FQDESV (reference sequence). The CDR3 consists of 15 residues. The DNA of the CDR3 is TGTGCCAGCAGCCCCCGGGACACCGGCACAGATACGCAGTATTTT. Its translation: CASSPRDTGTDTQYF.

This clonotype was picked up one time. V and J are TRBV5-1 and TRBJ1-3, with D possibly TRBD1 on 6 matching bases. This CDR3 spans 16 amino acids. Germline-derived CDR1 and CDR2 are SGHRS and YFSETQ. Trimming took off 3 bases at V and 0 bases at J, with 13 bases between the two ends. CDR3: CASSSGHSTSGNTIYF. As DNA, the CDR3 is TGCGCCAGCAGCTCGGGACACTCTACCTCTGGAAACACCATATATTTT.

The rearrangement uses TRBV7-9 and TRBJ1-2; 8 bases align to TRBD1. V was clipped by 6 bases and J by 2 bases; unmatched bases: 11. The CDR3 is 16 amino acids. Germline values: CDR1 SEHNR, CDR2 FQNEAQ (reference sequence). DNA of the CDR3: TGTGCCAGCAGTTGTACCGGGACAGGATGCAACTATGGCTACACCTTC. This translates into CASSCTGTGCNYGYTF.

This clonotype appeared a few times. The chain couples TRBV7-9 to TRBJ1-5; D call uncertain. The length of the CDR3 is 13 residues. The germline CDR1 and CDR2 sequences are SEHNR and FQNEAQ (reference sequence). Trimming took off 3 bases at V and 7 bases at J, with 10 bases between the two ends. The CDR3 DNA follows: TGTGCCAGCAGCTTTATTGGCGTGCAGCCCCAGCATTTT. Translation: CASSFIGVQPQHF.

This clonotype was detected only a few times. This chain uses TRBV7-9 with TRBJ2-2; a weak D match, TRBD1 (5 bases). With 3 bases removed from V and 4 bases from J, the gap between germline ends came to 15 bases. This CDR3 has 16 residues. Germline V gene sequence: CDR1 SEHNR, CDR2 FQNEAQ (reference sequence). CDR3 DNA: TGTGCCAGCAGCTTCCAGGGCCTACTGTCCACCGGGGAGCTGTTTTTT. Encoded protein: CASSFQGLLSTGELFF.